This T cell receptor (beta chain) emerged from a study of tumor and adjacent non-tumor tissue in lung cancer (dated by TCRdb to 2017 to 2018). About the investigation overall: The cohort included about eleven adenocarcinoma, 2 squamous cell carcinoma and 1 small cell lung cancer patients. Among the roughly 15 patients, ages ranged from roughly 30 to 85 years, about 10 were men and 5 were women, and disease was TNM stage I to III. A total of approximately 130,000,000 productive TCRbeta reads were generated by sequencing, corresponding to an average of about 4.17 million reads per sample. Using bulk TCRbeta repertoires from 15 lung cancer patients, the study set lung tumor tissue side by side with matched distant non-tumor lung tissue. More than 25 paired specimens, one tumor and one normal lung sample per patient, were profiled by TCRbeta CDR3 sequencing.

Via the germline V gene, CDR1 is MNHEY and CDR2 SVGEGT. Counted from cysteine to phenylalanine, this CDR3 has 15 amino acids. Only the CDR3 DNA is retained, 45 bases long and in frame from the first base. A word on this clonotype: Its recognized antigen is unknown. The record has no base qualities; no much larger clone is one base away.

Libraries were built with multiplex PCR. Data came from an Illumina HiSeq 2500. TCRbeta libraries were constructed through three rounds of nested PCR with primers (Table S4) according to protocols adapted from ARM-PCR. Before sequencing, PCR products of 200-500 bp were excised from the gel and purified with the QIAquick gel extraction kit. The source study handled its data this way. Trimmomatic was used to clean the reads, FLASH was used to merge the reads into complete CDR3 sequences, and MiTCR was used to assign the reads to V(D)J germline segments. VDJtools was used to compute clonal diversity as the inverse Simpson's index. In-frame sequences without a premature stop codon were defined as productive reads. The public reads were quality trimmed at Q25 with fastp and then assembled into clones with MiXCR by TCRdb, keeping productive beta chains. A single entry per CDR3 protein holds the most common genes and DNA from its merged rows. The V and J calls follow TCRdb's processing rather than the paper's. The sample data list almost 75,000 distinct CDR3 sequences, and nearly 70% of these were observed just once. Of the sample, 28% falls within the top ten clones.

Bulk unsorted tissue served as the source for RNA extraction, and RNA quality was assessed using a NanoDrop ND-1000 and an Agilent 2100. The normal lung samples consisted of distant non-tumor tissue collected more than 3 cm from the tumor edge. The donors were newly diagnosed lung cancer patients admitted for thoracic surgery in China from August to November 2014 who had not received prior chemotherapy. Patients with previous radiotherapy or chemotherapy, or with another concurrent cancer, were excluded from the study. Surgical tissue pieces of about 1-2.1 cm3 were preserved in RNAlater solution and were kept at -80 degrees C until use. Broader findings and caveats from the paper: A significantly larger cumulative share of the repertoire was made up by the top 100 clones in normal lung than in tumor tissue. Because peripheral blood was not sequenced, the blood TCRbeta repertoires of the lung cancer patients in the study went unexamined. Neither the sequencing platform nor unique molecular identifiers are named or mentioned anywhere in the methods. TCR diversity was significantly higher in younger patients, and greater tumor TCR diversity was associated with shorter overall survival and shorter disease-free survival. Tumor tissue showed significantly greater TCR diversity (inverse Simpson) than normal lung tissue (roughly 390 vs 170, P = 0.0075, Mann-Whitney U test). The cohort had only about 16 patients, and the authors noted that larger samples and more detailed clinical data are needed.

The receptor chain draws on TRBV6-2 or TRBV6-3 and TRBJ2-7, with no D gene named confidently. This TCR was sampled from a woman between 45 and 60 years old with non-small cell lung cancer. Sequenced sample: distant non-tumor lung tissue. The CDR3 is CISSYSWANSYEQYF. The nucleotide sequence is TGTATCAGCAGTTACTCGTGGGCCAACTCCTACGAGCAGTACTTC.